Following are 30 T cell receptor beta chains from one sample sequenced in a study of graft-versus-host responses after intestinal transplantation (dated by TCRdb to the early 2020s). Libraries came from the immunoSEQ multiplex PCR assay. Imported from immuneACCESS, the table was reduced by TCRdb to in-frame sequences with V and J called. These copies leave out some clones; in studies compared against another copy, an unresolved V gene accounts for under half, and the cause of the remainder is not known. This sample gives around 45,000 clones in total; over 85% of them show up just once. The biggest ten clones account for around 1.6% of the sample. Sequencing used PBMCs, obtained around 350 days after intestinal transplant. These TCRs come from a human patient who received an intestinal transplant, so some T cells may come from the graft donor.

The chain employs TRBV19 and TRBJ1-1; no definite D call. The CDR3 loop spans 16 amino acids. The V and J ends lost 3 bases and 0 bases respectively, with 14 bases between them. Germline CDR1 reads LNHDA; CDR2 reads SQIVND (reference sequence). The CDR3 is CASSIGTAIMNTEAFF. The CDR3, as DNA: TGTGCCAGTAGTATTGGAACAGCGATAATGAACACTGAAGCTTTCTTT.

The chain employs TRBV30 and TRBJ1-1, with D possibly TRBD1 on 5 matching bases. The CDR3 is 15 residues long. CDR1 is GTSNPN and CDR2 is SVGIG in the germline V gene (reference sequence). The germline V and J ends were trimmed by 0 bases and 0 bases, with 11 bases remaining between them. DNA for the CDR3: TGTGCCTGGAGTGTACGTCTGGGGGTGAACACTGAAGCTTTCTTT. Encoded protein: CAWSVRLGVNTEAFF. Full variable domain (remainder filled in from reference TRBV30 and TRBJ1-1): SQTIHQWPATLVQPVGSPLSLECTVEGTSNPNLYWYRQAAGRGLQLLFYSVGIGQISSEVPQNLSASRPQDRQFILSSKKLLLSDSGFYLCAWSVRLGVNTEAFFGQGTRLTVV.

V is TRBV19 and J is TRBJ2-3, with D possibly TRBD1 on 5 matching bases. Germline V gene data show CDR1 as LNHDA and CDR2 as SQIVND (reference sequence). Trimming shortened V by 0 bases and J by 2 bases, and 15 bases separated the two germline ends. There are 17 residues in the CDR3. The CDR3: CASSIDPSREYTDTQYF. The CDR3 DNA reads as TGTGCCAGTAGTATAGACCCCTCCAGGGAATACACAGATACGCAGTATTTT.

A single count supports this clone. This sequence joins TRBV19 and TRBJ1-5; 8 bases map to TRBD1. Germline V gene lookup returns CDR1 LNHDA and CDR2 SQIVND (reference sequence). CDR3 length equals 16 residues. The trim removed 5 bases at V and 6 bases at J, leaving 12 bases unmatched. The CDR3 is CASSGQGAVESQPQHF. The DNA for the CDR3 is TGTGCCAGTAGTGGGCAGGGGGCCGTAGAATCTCAGCCCCAGCATTTT. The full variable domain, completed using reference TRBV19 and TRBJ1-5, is DGGITQSPKYLFRKEGQNVTLSCEQNLNHDAMYWYRQDPGQGLRLIYYSQIVNDFQKGDIAEGYSVSREKKESFPLTVTSAQKNPTAFYLCASSGQGAVESQPQHFGDGTRLSIL.

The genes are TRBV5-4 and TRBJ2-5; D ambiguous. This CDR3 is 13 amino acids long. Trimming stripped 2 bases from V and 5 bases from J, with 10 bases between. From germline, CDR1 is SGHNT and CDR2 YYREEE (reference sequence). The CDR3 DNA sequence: TGTGCCAGCAGCTTACGGTTCGGGGAGACCCAGTACTTC. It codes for CASSLRFGETQYF.

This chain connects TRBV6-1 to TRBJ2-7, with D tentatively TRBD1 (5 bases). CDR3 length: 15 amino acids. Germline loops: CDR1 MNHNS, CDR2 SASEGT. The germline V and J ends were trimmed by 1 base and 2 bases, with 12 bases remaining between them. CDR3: CASSEGARDPYEQYF. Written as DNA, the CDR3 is TGTGCCAGCAGTGAAGGCGCCAGGGATCCCTACGAGCAGTACTTC.

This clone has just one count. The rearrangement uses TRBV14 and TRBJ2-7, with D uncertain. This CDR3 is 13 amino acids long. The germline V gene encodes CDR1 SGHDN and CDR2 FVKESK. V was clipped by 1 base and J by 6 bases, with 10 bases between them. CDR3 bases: TGTGCCAGCAGCCAAGGACTGATTAGCGAGCAGTACTTC. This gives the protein CASSQGLISEQYF. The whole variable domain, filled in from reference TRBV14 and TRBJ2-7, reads EAGVTQFPSHSVIEKGQTVTLRCDPISGHDNLYWYRRVMGKEIKFLLHFVKESKQDESGMPNNRFLAERTGGTYSTLKVQPAELEDSGVYFCASSQGLISEQYFGPGTRLTVT.

CDR3 sequence reads: CASSPPGGRNTEAFF. For the CDR3, the DNA is TGTGCCAGCTCACCCCCCGGGGGGCGGAACACTGAAGCTTTCTTT. The rearrangement links TRBV18 to TRBJ1-1; tentative D call: TRBD1 (6 bases). Trimming pared 3 bases from V and 1 base from J, leaving 12 bases between. The V gene's germline CDR1 is KGHSH and CDR2 LQKENI. The CDR3 contains 15 residues.

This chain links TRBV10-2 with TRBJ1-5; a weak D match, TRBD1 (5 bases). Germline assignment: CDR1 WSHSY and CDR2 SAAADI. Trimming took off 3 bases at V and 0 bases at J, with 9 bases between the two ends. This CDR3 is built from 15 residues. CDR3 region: CASSEQVFSNQPQHF. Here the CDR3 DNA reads TGCGCCAGCAGTGAACAGGTTTTTAGCAATCAGCCCCAGCATTTT.

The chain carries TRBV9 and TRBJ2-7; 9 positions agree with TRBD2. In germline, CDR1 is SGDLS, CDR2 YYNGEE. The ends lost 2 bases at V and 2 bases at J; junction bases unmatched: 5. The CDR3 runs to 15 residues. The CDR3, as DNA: TGTGCCAGCAGCGTTGGGACTAGCTACACCTACGAGCAGTACTTC. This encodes CASSVGTSYTYEQYF. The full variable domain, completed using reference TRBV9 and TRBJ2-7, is DSGVTQTPKHLITATGQRVTLRCSPRSGDLSVYWYQQSLDQGLQFLIQYYNGEERAKGNILERFSAQQFPDLHSELNLSSLELGDSALYFCASSVGTSYTYEQYFGPGTRLTVT.

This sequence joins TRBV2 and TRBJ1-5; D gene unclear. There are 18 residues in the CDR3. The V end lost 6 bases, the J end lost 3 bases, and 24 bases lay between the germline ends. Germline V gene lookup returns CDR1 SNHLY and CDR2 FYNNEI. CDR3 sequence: CASSQDYRAGGNNQPQHF. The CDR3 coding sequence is TGTGCCAGCAGCCAAGACTATAGGGCAGGCGGAAACAATCAGCCCCAGCATTTT.

CDR3 region: CAISDLQGRTDTQYF. In DNA form, the CDR3 reads TGTGCCATCAGTGATCTCCAGGGCCGGACAGATACGCAGTATTTT. V usage is TRBV10-3 and J usage is TRBJ2-3; a weak D match, TRBD1 (5 bases). Trimming pared 3 bases from V and 3 bases from J, leaving 13 bases between. In germline, CDR1 is ENHRY, CDR2 SYGVKD. CDR3 length equals 15 residues.

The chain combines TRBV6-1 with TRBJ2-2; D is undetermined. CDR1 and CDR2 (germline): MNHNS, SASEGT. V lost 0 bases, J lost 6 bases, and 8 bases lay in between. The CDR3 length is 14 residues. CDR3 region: CASSEAGVPGELFF. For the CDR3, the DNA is TGTGCCAGCAGTGAAGCTGGGGTCCCCGGGGAGCTGTTTTTT.

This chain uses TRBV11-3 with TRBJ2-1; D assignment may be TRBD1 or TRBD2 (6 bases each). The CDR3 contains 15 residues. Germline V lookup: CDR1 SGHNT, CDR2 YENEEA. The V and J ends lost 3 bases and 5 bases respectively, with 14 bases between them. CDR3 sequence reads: CASSFFRGRHNEQFF. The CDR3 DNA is TGTGCCAGCAGCTTTTTCCGGGGGCGGCACAATGAGCAGTTCTTC.

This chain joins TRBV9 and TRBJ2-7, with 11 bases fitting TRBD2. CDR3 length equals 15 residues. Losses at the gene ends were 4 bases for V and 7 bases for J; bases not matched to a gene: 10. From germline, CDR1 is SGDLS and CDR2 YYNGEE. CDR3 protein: CASSSTSGTFREQYF. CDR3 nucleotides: TGTGCCAGCAGCTCGACTAGCGGGACTTTTCGGGAGCAGTACTTC.

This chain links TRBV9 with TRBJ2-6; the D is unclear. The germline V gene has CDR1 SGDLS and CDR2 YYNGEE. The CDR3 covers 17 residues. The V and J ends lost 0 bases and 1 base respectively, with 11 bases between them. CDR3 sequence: CASSVALRSSGANVLTF. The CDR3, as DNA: TGTGCCAGCAGCGTAGCCCTCAGGTCTTCTGGGGCCAACGTCCTGACTTTC.

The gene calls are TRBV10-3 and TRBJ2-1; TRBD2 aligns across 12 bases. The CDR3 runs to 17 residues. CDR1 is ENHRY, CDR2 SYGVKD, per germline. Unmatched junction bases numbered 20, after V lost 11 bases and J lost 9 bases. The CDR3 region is CAYIWTSGIKPPPEQFF. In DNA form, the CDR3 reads TGTGCCTACATATGGACTAGCGGGATCAAGCCTCCCCCTGAGCAGTTCTTC.

The CDR3 nucleotides are TGTGCCAGCAGTCGGGGAGAGTCAGCTAACTATGGCTACACCTTC. This translates into CASSRGESANYGYTF. The V gene is TRBV7-9, the J gene TRBJ1-2; D call uncertain. The CDR3 has 15 amino acids. The germline V and J ends were trimmed by 6 bases and 0 bases, with 14 bases remaining between them. Per the germline V gene, CDR1 is SEHNR and CDR2 is FQNEAQ (reference sequence).

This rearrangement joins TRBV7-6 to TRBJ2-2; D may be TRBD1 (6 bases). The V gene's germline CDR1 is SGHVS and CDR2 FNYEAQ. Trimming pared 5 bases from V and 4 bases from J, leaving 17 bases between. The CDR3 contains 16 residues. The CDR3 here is CASSGRSQGSTGELFF. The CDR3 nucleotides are TGTGCCAGCAGCGGCAGGTCCCAGGGGAGCACCGGGGAGCTGTTTTTT.

For the CDR3, the DNA is TGTGCCAGCAGCTTAATCGGAGGGGGGAGCACAGATACGCAGTATTTT. This encodes CASSLIGGGSTDTQYF. The rearrangement uses TRBV7-3 and TRBJ2-3; either TRBD1 or TRBD2 may supply D (6 bases each). CDR3 length equals 16 residues. Between the trimmed V and J ends, which lost 1 base and 0 bases, there was a span of 11 bases. Germline loops: CDR1 SGHTA, CDR2 FQGTGA.

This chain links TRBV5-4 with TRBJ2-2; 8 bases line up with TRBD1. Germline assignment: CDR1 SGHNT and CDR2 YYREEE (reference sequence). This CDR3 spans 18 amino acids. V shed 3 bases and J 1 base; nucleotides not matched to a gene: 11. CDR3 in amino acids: CASSSAKTGGRNTGELFF. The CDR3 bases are TGTGCCAGCAGCTCCGCGAAAACAGGGGGACGGAACACCGGGGAGCTGTTTTTT.

The CDR3 DNA is TGTGCCAGCTCATCCGGGACAGGGGGCTCTGGAAACACCATATATTTT. Protein: CASSSGTGGSGNTIYF. V and J are TRBV18 and TRBJ1-3; 11 bases agree with TRBD1. The CDR3 sequence is 16 residues long. V trimming: 5 bases; J trimming: 0 bases; junction bases outside the gene matches: 3. Germline V gene lookup returns CDR1 KGHSH and CDR2 LQKENI.

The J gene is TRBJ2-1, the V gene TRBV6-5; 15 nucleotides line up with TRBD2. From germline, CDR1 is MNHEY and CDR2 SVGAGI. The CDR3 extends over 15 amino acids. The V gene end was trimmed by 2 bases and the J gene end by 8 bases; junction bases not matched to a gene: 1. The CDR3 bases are TGTGCCAGCAGTTACGGACTAGCGGGAGGGTATGAGCAGTTCTTC. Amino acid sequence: CASSYGLAGGYEQFF.

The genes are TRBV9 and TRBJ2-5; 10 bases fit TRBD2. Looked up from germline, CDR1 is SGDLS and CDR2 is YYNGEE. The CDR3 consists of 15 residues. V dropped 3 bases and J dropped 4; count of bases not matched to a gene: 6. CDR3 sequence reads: CASSESGGGGETQYF. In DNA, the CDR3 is TGTGCCAGCAGCGAGAGCGGGGGGGGTGGAGAGACCCAGTACTTC.

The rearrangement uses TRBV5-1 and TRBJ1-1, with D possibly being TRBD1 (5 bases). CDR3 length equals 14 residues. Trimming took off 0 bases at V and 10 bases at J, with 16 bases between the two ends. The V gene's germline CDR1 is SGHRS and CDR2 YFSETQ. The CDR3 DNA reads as TGCGCCAGCAGCTTGGCGGACGAGTTTAGGGGAGCTTTCTTT. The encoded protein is CASSLADEFRGAFF. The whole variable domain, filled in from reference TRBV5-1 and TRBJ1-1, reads KAGVTQTPRYLIKTRGQQVTLSCSPISGHRSVSWYQQTPGQGLQFLFEYFSETQRNKGNFPGRFSGRQFSNSRSEMNVSTLELGDSALYLCASSLADEFRGAFFGQGTRLTVV.

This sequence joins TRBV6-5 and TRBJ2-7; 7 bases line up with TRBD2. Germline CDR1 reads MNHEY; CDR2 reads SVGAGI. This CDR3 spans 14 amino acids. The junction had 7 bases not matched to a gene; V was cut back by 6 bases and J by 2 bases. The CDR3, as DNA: TGTGCCAGCAGCCAGGGAGGGGTTACCTACGAGCAGTACTTC. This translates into CASSQGGVTYEQYF.

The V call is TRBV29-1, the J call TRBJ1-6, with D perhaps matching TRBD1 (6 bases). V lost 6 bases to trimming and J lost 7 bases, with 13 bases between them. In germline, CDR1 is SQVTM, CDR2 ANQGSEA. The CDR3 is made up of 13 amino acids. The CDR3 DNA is TGCAGCGTGGGGGAGGACAGAAATTCACCCCTCCACTTT. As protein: CSVGEDRNSPLHF.

In DNA form, the CDR3 reads TGTGCCAGCTCACCGGGAACAGTGAACACTGAAGCTTTCTTT. Its protein product is CASSPGTVNTEAFF. V is TRBV18 and J is TRBJ1-1; D unresolved. Trimming shortened V by 3 bases and J by 0 bases, and 8 bases separated the two germline ends. The CDR3 has 14 residues. CDR1 KGHSH and CDR2 LQKENI come from the germline V gene.

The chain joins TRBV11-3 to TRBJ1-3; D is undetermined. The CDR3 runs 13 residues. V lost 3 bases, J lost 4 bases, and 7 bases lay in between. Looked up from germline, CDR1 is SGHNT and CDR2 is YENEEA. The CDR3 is CASSLSGGNTIYF. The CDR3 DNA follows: TGTGCCAGCAGCTTGTCAGGCGGAAACACCATATATTTT.

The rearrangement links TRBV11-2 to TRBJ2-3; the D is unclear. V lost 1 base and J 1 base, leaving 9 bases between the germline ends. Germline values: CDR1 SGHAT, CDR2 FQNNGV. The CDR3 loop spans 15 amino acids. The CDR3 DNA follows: TGTGCCAGCAGCTTAGTAGTTGGAGGCACAGATACGCAGTATTTT. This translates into CASSLVVGGTDTQYF.